The 12 T cell receptor beta chains in this list originate from one sample, sequenced in a study of patients and donors after allogeneic stem cell transplantation. TCRdb analysed the RT-PCR reads with MiXCR anew, one entry per CDR3 protein. The sample records roughly 940,000 distinct CDR3 sequences, 15% to 20% being singletons. Material for sequencing was blood, either unsorted or a sorted T cell fraction (not recorded which). All receptors derive from a human donor who was either an allogeneic HSCT recipient or a stem cell or donor lymphocyte infusion donor (not recorded which). It is not recorded whose cells these are; they may come from a transplant donor.

The V gene is TRBV2, the J gene TRBJ1-2; no firm D call. CDR1 is SNHLY, CDR2 FYNNEI, per germline. Deletions cut 6 bases from V and 1 base from J, with 12 bases between. This CDR3 contains 14 residues. The CDR3 loop is CASRNGRLNYGYTF. DNA for the CDR3: TGTGCCAGCAGGAACGGACGGCTTAACTATGGCTACACCTTC.

This clonotype was counted many times. This rearrangement joins TRBV12-3 or TRBV12-4 to TRBJ2-7; maybe TRBD1 (5 bases). The CDR3 has 15 amino acids. V shed 4 bases and J shed 3 bases, with 16 bases lying between them. The CDR3 region is CASSYGALGNYEQYF. CDR3 in DNA: TGTGCCAGCAGTTATGGGGCATTAGGGAACTACGAGCAGTACTTC.

This clonotype appeared a few times. The chain has TRBV20-1 and TRBJ2-1, with 10 bases matching TRBD2. V trimming: 1 base; J trimming: 7 bases; junction bases outside the gene matches: 10. CDR1 DFQATT and CDR2 SNEGSKA come from the germline V gene (reference sequence). This CDR3 spans 16 amino acids. The CDR3 sequence: CSARGDSTSGANEQFF. CDR3 DNA: TGCAGTGCTAGAGGGGACTCTACTAGCGGGGCTAATGAGCAGTTCTTC.

Ten or more counts support this clonotype. The rearrangement links TRBV12-3 or TRBV12-4 to TRBJ2-3; D might be TRBD1 (5 bases). Trimming cost V 2 bases and J 1 base, with 7 bases left between them. The length of the CDR3 is 14 residues. The CDR3 loop reads CASSLIGGTDTQYF. Here the CDR3 DNA reads TGTGCCAGCAGTTTAATAGGGGGCACAGATACGCAGTATTTT.

This clonotype has ten or more counts. J is TRBJ2-3 and V is TRBV20-1; possibly TRBD1 or TRBD2 for D (5 bases each). The germline V and J ends were trimmed by 0 bases and 2 bases, with 15 bases remaining between them. CDR3 length: 16 residues. Germline CDR1 DFQATT, CDR2 SNEGSKA (reference sequence). The CDR3 loop is CSARDTDKGTTDTQYF. The CDR3 DNA reads as TGCAGTGCTAGAGATACGGACAAAGGGACCACAGATACGCAGTATTTT.

A few counts support this clonotype. This chain links TRBV5-1 with TRBJ2-2; 10 nucleotides agree with TRBD2. The CDR3 sequence is 15 residues long. Germline CDR1 and CDR2: SGHRS and YFSETQ. V dropped 3 bases and J dropped 5; count of bases not matched to a gene: 4. CDR3 amino acids: CASSWGLAQTGELFF. The DNA of the CDR3 is TGCGCCAGCAGCTGGGGACTAGCGCAGACCGGGGAGCTGTTTTTT.

This clonotype was picked up a small number of times. The chain links TRBV6-1 to TRBJ2-3; perhaps TRBD2 as D (6 bases). Germline CDR1 MNHNS, CDR2 SASEGT. Trimming removed 2 bases at V and 3 bases at J, with 18 bases between. This CDR3 has 17 residues. CDR3 sequence reads: CASSELLRTTVTDTQYF. The CDR3 nucleotides are TGTGCCAGCAGTGAACTGTTAAGGACTACGGTGACAGATACGCAGTATTTT.

The sample holds a few counts of this clonotype. J is TRBJ2-7 and V is TRBV6-1; 7 bases are a match to TRBD1. Trimming cost V 6 bases and J 2 bases; bases outside gene matches: 13. The CDR3 totals 16 residues. Germline V gene sequence: CDR1 MNHNS, CDR2 SASEGT. This CDR3 reads CASRHGQVSKPYEQYF. The CDR3, as DNA: TGTGCCAGCAGGCACGGACAGGTCTCAAAACCCTACGAGCAGTACTTC.

The V gene is TRBV18, the J gene TRBJ2-7; 9 positions match TRBD2. The V and J ends lost 0 bases and 0 bases, in that order; junction bases with no gene match: 3. Germline V gives CDR1 KGHSH, CDR2 LQKENI. CDR3 size: 16 residues. CDR3 nucleotides: TGTGCCAGCTCACCACCGGGGCGGGAGGGCTCCTACGAGCAGTACTTC. Encoded protein: CASSPPGREGSYEQYF.

The chain is built from TRBV10-3 and TRBJ1-1, with TRBD1 matching 8 bases. CDR3 length: 12 residues. Germline lookup yields CDR1 ENHRY and CDR2 SYGVKD. The trim removed 6 bases at V and 6 bases at J, leaving 3 bases unmatched. The CDR3 DNA follows: TGTGCCATCAGCCAGGGGGCTGCTGAAGCTTTCTTT. Protein product: CAISQGAAEAFF.

The rearrangement joins TRBV4-1 to TRBJ1-6; D unclear. This CDR3 is 16 amino acids long. V lost 1 base, J lost 6 bases, and 13 bases lay in between. The germline gives CDR1 MGHRA, CDR2 YSYEKL. CDR3 sequence reads: CASSQGPTPFNSPLHF. Written as DNA, the CDR3 is TGCGCCAGCAGCCAAGGGCCTACACCATTTAATTCACCCCTCCACTTT.

This chain joins TRBV29-1 and TRBJ2-7; either TRBD1 or TRBD2 may supply D (5 bases each). Trimming took 6 bases from V and 3 from J, leaving 21 bases between them. Germline CDR1 is SQVTM and CDR2 is ANQGSEA. There are 15 residues in the CDR3. The CDR3 nucleotides are TGCAGCGTGATGGGCACCGGGACCGATTTCTACGAGCAGTACTTC. Residues: CSVMGTGTDFYEQYF.